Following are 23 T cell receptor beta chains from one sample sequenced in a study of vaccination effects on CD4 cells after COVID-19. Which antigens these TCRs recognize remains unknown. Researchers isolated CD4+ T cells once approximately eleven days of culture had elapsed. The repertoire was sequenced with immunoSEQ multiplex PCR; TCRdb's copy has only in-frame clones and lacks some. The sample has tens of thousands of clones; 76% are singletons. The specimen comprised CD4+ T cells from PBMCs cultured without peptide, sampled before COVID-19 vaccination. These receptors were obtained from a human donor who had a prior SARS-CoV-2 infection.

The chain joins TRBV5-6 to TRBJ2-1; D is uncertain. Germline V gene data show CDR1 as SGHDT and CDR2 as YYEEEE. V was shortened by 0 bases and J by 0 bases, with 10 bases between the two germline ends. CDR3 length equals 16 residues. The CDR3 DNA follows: TGTGCCAGCAGCTTGGGGCTTCCCGGCTCCTACAATGAGCAGTTCTTC. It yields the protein CASSLGLPGSYNEQFF.

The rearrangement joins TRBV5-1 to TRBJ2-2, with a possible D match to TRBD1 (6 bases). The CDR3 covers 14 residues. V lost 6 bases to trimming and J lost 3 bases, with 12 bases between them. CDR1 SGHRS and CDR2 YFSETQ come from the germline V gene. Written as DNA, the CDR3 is TGCGCCAGCACTCAGGGGTTTGACACCGGGGAGCTGTTTTTT. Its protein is CASTQGFDTGELFF.

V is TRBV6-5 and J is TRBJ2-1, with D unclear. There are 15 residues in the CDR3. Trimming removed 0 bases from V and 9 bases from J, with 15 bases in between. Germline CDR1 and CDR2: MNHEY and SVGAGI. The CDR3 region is CASSYSGLPRTEQFF. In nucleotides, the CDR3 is TGTGCCAGCAGTTACTCAGGGTTACCGCGCACTGAGCAGTTCTTC.

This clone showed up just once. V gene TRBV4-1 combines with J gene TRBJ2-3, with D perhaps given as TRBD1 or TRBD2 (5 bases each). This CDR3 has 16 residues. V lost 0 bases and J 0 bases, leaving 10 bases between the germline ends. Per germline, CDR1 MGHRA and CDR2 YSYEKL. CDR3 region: CASSQEGEPSTDTQYF. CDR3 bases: TGCGCCAGCAGCCAAGAGGGGGAACCTAGCACAGATACGCAGTATTTT.

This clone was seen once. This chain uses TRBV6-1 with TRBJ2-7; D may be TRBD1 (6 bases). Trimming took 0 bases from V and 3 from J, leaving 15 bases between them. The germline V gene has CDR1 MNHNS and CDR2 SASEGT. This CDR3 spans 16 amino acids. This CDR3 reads CASSEAGAPGHYEQYF. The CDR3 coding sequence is TGTGCCAGCAGTGAAGCGGGGGCCCCCGGGCACTACGAGCAGTACTTC.

The CDR3: CASSTVSGANVLTF. Written as DNA, the CDR3 is TGTGCCAGCAGCACCGTCTCTGGGGCCAACGTCCTGACTTTC. This rearrangement joins TRBV4-2 to TRBJ2-6, with no clear D. Per germline, CDR1 LGHNA and CDR2 YNFKEQ. This CDR3 is built from 14 residues. The V gene lost 5 bases and the J gene lost 0 bases, with 5 bases spanning the gap.

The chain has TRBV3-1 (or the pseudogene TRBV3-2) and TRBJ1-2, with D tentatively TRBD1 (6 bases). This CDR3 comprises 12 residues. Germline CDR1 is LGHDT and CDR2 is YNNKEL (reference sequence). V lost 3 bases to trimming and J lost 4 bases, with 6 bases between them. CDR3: CASSQDSYGYTF. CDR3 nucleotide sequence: TGTGCCAGCAGCCAGGACAGCTATGGCTACACCTTC.

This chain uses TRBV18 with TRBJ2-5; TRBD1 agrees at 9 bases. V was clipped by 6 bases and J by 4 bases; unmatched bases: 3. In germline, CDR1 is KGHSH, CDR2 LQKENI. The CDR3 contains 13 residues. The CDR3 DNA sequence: TGTGCCAGCTCTCCGACAGGGGGAGAGACCCAGTACTTC. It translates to CASSPTGGETQYF.

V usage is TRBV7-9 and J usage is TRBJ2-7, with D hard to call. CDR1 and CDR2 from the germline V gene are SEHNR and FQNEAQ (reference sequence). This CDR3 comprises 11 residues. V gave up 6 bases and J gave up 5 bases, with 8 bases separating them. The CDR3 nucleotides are TGTGCCAGCAGTCCGAAAGACGAGCAGTACTTC. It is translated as CASSPKDEQYF. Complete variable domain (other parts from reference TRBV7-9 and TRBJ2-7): DTGVSQNPRHKITKRGQNVTFRCDPISEHNRLYWYRQTLGQGPEFLTYFQNEAQLEKSRLLSDRFSAERPKGSFSTLEIQRTEQGDSAMYLCASSPKDEQYFGPGTRLTVT.

CDR3 coding DNA: TGTGCCAGCAGCCCCCGCGGGGGCGGCTCGATTGAAGCTTTCTTT. This codes for CASSPRGGGSIEAFF. This chain uses TRBV7-2 with TRBJ1-1, with a possible D match to TRBD1 (6 bases). Germline V CDR1 and CDR2: SGHTA, FQGNSA. The CDR3 has 15 residues. Trimming took 5 bases from V and 7 from J, leaving 20 bases between them.

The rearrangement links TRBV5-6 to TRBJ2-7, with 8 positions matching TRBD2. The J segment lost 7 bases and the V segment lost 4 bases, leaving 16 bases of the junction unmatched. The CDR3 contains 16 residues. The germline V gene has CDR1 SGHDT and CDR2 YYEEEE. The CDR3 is CASSDSTSGLPNEQYF. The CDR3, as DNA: TGTGCCAGCAGCGACTCTACTAGCGGATTACCTAATGAGCAGTACTTC.

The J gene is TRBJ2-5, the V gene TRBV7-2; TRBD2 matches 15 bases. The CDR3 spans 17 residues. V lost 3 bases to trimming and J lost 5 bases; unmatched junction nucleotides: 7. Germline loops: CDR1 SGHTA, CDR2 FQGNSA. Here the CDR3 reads CASSFERTSGGVETQYF. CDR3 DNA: TGTGCCAGCAGCTTCGAACGGACTAGCGGGGGGGTCGAGACCCAGTACTTC.

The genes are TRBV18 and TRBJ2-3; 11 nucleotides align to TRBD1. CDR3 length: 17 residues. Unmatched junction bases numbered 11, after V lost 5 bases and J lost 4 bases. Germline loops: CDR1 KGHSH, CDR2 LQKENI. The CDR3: CASSMDLPGQGADTQYF. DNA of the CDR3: TGTGCCAGCTCAATGGACTTACCGGGACAGGGGGCAGATACGCAGTATTTT.

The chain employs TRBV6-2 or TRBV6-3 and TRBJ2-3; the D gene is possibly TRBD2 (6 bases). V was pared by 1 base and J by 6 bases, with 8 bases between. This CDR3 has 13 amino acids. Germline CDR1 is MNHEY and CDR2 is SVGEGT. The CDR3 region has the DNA TGTGCCAGCAGTTACTATCGGGAGGATACGCAGTATTTT. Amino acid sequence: CASSYYREDTQYF.

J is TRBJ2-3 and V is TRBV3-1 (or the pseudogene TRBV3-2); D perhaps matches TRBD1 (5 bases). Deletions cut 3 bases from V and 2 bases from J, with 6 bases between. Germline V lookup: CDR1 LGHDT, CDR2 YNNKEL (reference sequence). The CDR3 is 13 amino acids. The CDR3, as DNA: TGTGCCAGCAGCCAGGGGCCCACAGATACGCAGTATTTT. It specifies CASSQGPTDTQYF.

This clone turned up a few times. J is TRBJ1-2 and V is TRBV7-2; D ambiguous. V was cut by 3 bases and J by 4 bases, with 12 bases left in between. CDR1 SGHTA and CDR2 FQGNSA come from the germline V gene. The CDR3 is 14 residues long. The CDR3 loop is CASSFLRVGYGYTF. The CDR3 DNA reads TGTGCCAGCAGCTTTCTGAGGGTTGGCTATGGCTACACCTTC.

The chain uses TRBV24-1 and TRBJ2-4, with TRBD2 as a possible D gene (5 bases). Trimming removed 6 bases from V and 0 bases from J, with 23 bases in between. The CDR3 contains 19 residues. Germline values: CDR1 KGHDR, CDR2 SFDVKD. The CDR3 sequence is CATSLLSGSPTGAKNIQYF. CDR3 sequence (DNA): TGTGCCACCAGTTTACTCAGCGGATCCCCTACGGGAGCCAAAAACATTCAGTACTTC.

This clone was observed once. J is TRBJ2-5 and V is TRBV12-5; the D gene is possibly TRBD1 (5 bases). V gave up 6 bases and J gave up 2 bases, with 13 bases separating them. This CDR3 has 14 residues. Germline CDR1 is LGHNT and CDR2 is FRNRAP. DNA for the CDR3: TGTGCTAGTGGGAATCGACAGATACAAGAGACCCAGTACTTC. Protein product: CASGNRQIQETQYF.

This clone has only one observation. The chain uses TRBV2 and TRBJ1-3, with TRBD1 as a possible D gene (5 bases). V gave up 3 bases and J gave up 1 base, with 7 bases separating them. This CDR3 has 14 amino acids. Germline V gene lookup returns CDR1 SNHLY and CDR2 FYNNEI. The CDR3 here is CASSDRVSGNTIYF. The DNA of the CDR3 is TGTGCCAGCAGTGACAGGGTTTCTGGAAACACCATATATTTT.

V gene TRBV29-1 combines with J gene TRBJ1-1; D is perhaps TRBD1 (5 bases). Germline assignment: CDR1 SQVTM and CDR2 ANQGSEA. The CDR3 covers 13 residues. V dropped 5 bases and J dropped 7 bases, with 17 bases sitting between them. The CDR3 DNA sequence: TGCAGCGTTTCCTCTGCGGTGGGGGGTGAAGCTTTCTTT. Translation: CSVSSAVGGEAFF.

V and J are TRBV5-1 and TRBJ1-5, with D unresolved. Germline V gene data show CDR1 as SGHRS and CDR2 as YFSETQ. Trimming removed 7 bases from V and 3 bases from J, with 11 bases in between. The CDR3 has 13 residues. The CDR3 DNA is TGCGCCAGCCGCCCGCAGCCCAATCAGCCCCAGCATTTT. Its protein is CASRPQPNQPQHF.

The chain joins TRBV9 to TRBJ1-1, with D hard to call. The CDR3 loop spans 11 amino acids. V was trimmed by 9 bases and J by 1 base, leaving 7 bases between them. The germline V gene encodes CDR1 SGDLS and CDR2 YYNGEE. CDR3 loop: CANGGNTEAFF. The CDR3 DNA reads TGTGCCAACGGCGGGAACACTGAAGCTTTCTTT.

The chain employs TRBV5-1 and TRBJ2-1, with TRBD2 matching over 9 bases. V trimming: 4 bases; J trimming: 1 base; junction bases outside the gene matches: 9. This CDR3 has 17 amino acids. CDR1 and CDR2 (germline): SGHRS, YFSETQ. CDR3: CASSQWAAGGSYNEQFF. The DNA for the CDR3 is TGCGCCAGCAGCCAATGGGCAGCGGGAGGTTCCTACAATGAGCAGTTCTTC. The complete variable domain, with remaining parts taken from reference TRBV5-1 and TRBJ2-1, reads KAGVTQTPRYLIKTRGQQVTLSCSPISGHRSVSWYQQTPGQGLQFLFEYFSETQRNKGNFPGRFSGRQFSNSRSEMNVSTLELGDSALYLCASSQWAAGGSYNEQFFGPGTRLTVL.